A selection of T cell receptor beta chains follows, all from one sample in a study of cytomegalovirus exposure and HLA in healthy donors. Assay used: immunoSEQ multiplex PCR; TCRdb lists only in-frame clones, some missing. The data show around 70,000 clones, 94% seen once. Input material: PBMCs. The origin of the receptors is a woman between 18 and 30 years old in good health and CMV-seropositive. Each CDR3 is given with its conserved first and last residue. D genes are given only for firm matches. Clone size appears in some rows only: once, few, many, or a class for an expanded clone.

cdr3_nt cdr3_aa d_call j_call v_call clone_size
TGTGCCAGCAGCTTAAGGGGACAGGGGGTCCCCCACGAGCAGTACTTC CASSLRGQGVPHEQYF TRBD1 TRBJ2-7 TRBV7-8 -
TGCGCCAGCAGCCTGCGACAGGGGCCCTCCTACGAGCAGTACTTC CASSLRQGPSYEQYF TRBD1 TRBJ2-7 TRBV4-1 -
TGTGCCAGCTCCCCGGCGCAGGACAAGAACACTGAAGCTTTCTTT CASSPAQDKNTEAFF - TRBJ1-1 TRBV18 -
TGTGCCAGCAGGCCCACACAAAGCTCCTACGAGCAGTACTTC CASRPTQSSYEQYF - TRBJ2-7 TRBV28 -
TGTGCCAGCAGTTTCTCTGGGACAGGGAAGAACACTGAAGCTTTCTTT CASSFSGTGKNTEAFF TRBD1 TRBJ1-1 TRBV27 -
TGTGCCAGCTCGCCGTGGGGCGGCACAGATACGCAGTATTTT CASSPWGGTDTQYF - TRBJ2-3 TRBV25-1 -
TGTGCCAGTCATAGCCCCCGGGGGGCCTATGGCTACACCTTC CASHSPRGAYGYTF - TRBJ1-2 TRBV19 -
TGTGCCAGCAGCTACATTGGACTAGCGGGAGTGGCCCAGTACTTC CASSYIGLAGVAQYF TRBD2 TRBJ2-5 TRBV7-2 -
TGTGCCAGCAGCTTGGGGACTAGCGGGGGGTTGACCTACGAGCAGTACTTC CASSLGTSGGLTYEQYF TRBD2 TRBJ2-7 TRBV7-9 -
TGTGCCAGCACCGGGGAGGATGTTAATGAAAAACTGTTTTTT CASTGEDVNEKLFF - TRBJ1-4 TRBV6-1 -
TGTGCCTCGTGGGGGGACACTGAAGCTTTCTTT CASWGDTEAFF - TRBJ1-1 TRBV30 -
TGTGCCAGCAGCTTGGTGGGCAACGAGCAGTACTTC CASSLVGNEQYF - TRBJ2-7 TRBV5-6 -
TGTGCTAGTGGTTTGGGGGAGGCCCCCTCCTACGAGCAGTACTTC CASGLGEAPSYEQYF - TRBJ2-7 TRBV12-5 -
TGTGCCAGCAGTCCCGGGATGGTTAAGCGGGGGGGCCACGAGCAGTACTTC CASSPGMVKRGGHEQYF TRBD2 TRBJ2-7 TRBV27 -
TGTGCCAGTAGTATCAGGGCCTATGGCTACACCTTC CASSIRAYGYTF - TRBJ1-2 TRBV19 -
TGTGCCAGCAGCGTGGACTCCCCAACTAGCACAGATACGCAGTATTTT CASSVDSPTSTDTQYF - TRBJ2-3 TRBV9 once
TGCGCCAGCAGCTTGGGGACAGGGTTACAAGAGACCCAGTACTTC CASSLGTGLQETQYF TRBD1 TRBJ2-5 TRBV5-1 once
TGCGCCAGCAGCCAAGAGGGCAGGGACACTGAAGCTTTCTTT CASSQEGRDTEAFF - TRBJ1-1 TRBV4-3 -
TGTGCCAGCAGCCGGGACAGGGGTCAGCCCCAGCATTTT CASSRDRGQPQHF TRBD1 TRBJ1-5 TRBV11-3 -
TGTGCCAGTAGGCCTCAGAACAGCTACGAGCAGTACTTC CASRPQNSYEQYF - TRBJ2-7 TRBV19 -
TGTGCCTGGAGCGCACAAGCGGAAGCTTTCTTT CAWSAQAEAFF - TRBJ1-1 TRBV30 -
TGTGCCAGCAGCTTGGGACAGAACTATGGCTACACCTTC CASSLGQNYGYTF TRBD1 TRBJ1-2 TRBV7-9 -
TGTGCCAGCAGCTTCCAGGCCACCTCCGGCGAGCAGTACTTC CASSFQATSGEQYF - TRBJ2-7 TRBV7-9 -
TGTGCCAGCAGTCCGAGGGTCGGACTACCCTCCTCAGATACGCAGTATTTT CASSPRVGLPSSDTQYF - TRBJ2-3 TRBV11-3 -
TGTGCCACCAGACTAGCGGGACGGAATGAGCAGTTCTTC CATRLAGRNEQFF TRBD2 TRBJ2-1 TRBV19 -
TGCGCCAGCAGCTTGGAGGGGCGGATGAACACTGAAGCTTTCTTT CASSLEGRMNTEAFF - TRBJ1-1 TRBV5-1 -
TGTGCCACCAGCAGCTCAGGCGGGAGGGCCCATGAGCAGTTCTTC CATSSSGGRAHEQFF TRBD2 TRBJ2-1 TRBV15 -
TGTGCCAGCAGCCTCGTTTTGGGGAGTAATTCACCCCTCCACTTT CASSLVLGSNSPLHF - TRBJ1-6 TRBV4-2 -
TGTGCCAGCAGCCAAGGGTCAGGGGCTGGTAATGAAAAACTGTTTTTT CASSQGSGAGNEKLFF - TRBJ1-4 TRBV4-2 -
TGTGCCTGGAGTCCGCTGGGGGGCTACGAGCAGTACTTC CAWSPLGGYEQYF - TRBJ2-7 TRBV30 -
TGTGCCAGCAGTTTTGCGGGAGTGGGGACCCAAGAGACCCAGTACTTC CASSFAGVGTQETQYF TRBD2 TRBJ2-5 TRBV27 -
TGCAGCGTTGGGAGGGCGGCCGACGGCTACACCTTC CSVGRAADGYTF - TRBJ1-2 TRBV29-1 -
TGTGCCAGCAGCTTATCGGGACAGGGGTTAGGCTACACCTTC CASSLSGQGLGYTF TRBD1 TRBJ1-2 TRBV11-3 -
TGTGCCAGGGTCCTCGGGAAGATTGGCCTGGACAGAAAGAACACTGAAGCTTTCTTT CARVLGKIGLDRKNTEAFF - TRBJ1-1 TRBV19 -
TGTGCCAGTAGTCCGCAGACAGCTAACTATGGCTACACCTTC CASSPQTANYGYTF - TRBJ1-2 TRBV19 -
TGTGCTAGTGGGCCTGGGGGACTAGGCACAGATACGCAGTATTTT CASGPGGLGTDTQYF TRBD2 TRBJ2-3 TRBV12-5 few
TGTGCCAGCAGAAGGGATGGGGCCTCCAGATATGGCTACACCTTC CASRRDGASRYGYTF - TRBJ1-2 TRBV2 -
TGTGCCAGCAGCGGGGACAGGGAGGCAAATAATTCACCCCTCCACTTT CASSGDREANNSPLHF TRBD1 TRBJ1-6 TRBV9 -
TGTGCCAGCAGCCCGAGGACTAGCGGGGGGACCGGGGAGCTGTTTTTT CASSPRTSGGTGELFF TRBD2 TRBJ2-2 TRBV7-9 -
TGCGCCAGCAGGCTCGAACTAGAGGTCACCGGGGAGCTGTTTTTT CASRLELEVTGELFF - TRBJ2-2 TRBV5-1 -
TGTGCCAGCAGTTATAATCCAGGGGGCCGGGTCGGGGAGCTGTTTTTT CASSYNPGGRVGELFF TRBD1 TRBJ2-2 TRBV6-5 -
TGCACCAGCAGCCCCGTCACAGGGGACTACACCTTC CTSSPVTGDYTF - TRBJ1-2 TRBV1 once
TGCGCCAGCAGCCAAGGGCCTAGAAACGAGCAGTACTTC CASSQGPRNEQYF - TRBJ2-7 TRBV4-3 -
TGCGCCAGCACAGACAGGGGAAATGGCTACACCTTC CASTDRGNGYTF TRBD1 TRBJ1-2 TRBV5-1 -
TGTGCCTGGTTTACAGGGACCTATGGCTACACCTTC CAWFTGTYGYTF - TRBJ1-2 TRBV30 -
TGTGCCAGCAGCAAACACGGGGGGGGTGTTTCCTACGAGCAGTACTTC CASSKHGGGVSYEQYF TRBD2 TRBJ2-7 TRBV11-3 -
TGTGCCAGCAGTTTACCCGGGGGGGCCGGTAGGACTGAAGCTTTCTTT CASSLPGGAGRTEAFF - TRBJ1-1 TRBV7-8 -
TGTGCCAGTAGTATGTGGGGCAGCGATCAGCCCCAGCATTTT CASSMWGSDQPQHF - TRBJ1-5 TRBV19 -
TGTGCCAGCAGCTTAGTGGGGGGCGGGAGAGGGAATGAGCAGTTCTTC CASSLVGGGRGNEQFF - TRBJ2-1 TRBV7-9 -
TGTGCCAGCAGAGTCACAGGGGCCTACTCCTACGAGCAGTACTTC CASRVTGAYSYEQYF TRBD1 TRBJ2-7 TRBV6-1 once
TGTGCCAGCAGCTTAGGTCAGGGAAGCTACAATGAGCAGTTCTTC CASSLGQGSYNEQFF - TRBJ2-1 TRBV7-7 -